The rows below give T cell receptor beta chains drawn from one sample of a study of CD8 T cells in Susac syndrome. TCRdb re-called the immunoSEQ multiplex PCR reads with MiXCR, one entry per CDR3 protein. The data hold about 150,000 distinct CDR3 sequences, with 95% observed a single time. Source material: CD8+ T cells from PBMCs. These receptor sequences come from a human donor with multiple sclerosis. CDR3s include the opening cysteine and the closing phenylalanine or tryptophan. Each record gives: clone size, V gene, D gene, J gene, CDR3 DNA, CDR3 protein. The D gene is left open where the match is weak. The size field is filled for only some rows; it gives once, few, many or a size class.

>once|TRBV4-2|NA|TRBJ1-5
TGTGCCAGCAGCCAAGATGCGGGGTTGGATGAGCCCCAGCATTTT
CASSQDAGLDEPQHF
>NA|TRBV27|NA|TRBJ2-7
TGTGCCAGCAGTTTAGAGGGGACCCGGAACTACGAGCAGTACTTC
CASSLEGTRNYEQYF
>NA|TRBV7-9|NA|TRBJ1-1
TGTGCCAGCAGCTTCAACAGGGAGGGAGGGAGTAAAGCTTTCTTT
CASSFNREGGSKAFF
>NA|TRBV19|NA|TRBJ1-1
TGTGCCAGTAGTATTCCGGGGTGGACTGAAGCTTTCTTT
CASSIPGWTEAFF
>NA|TRBV4-1|NA|TRBJ2-3
TGCGCCAGCAGCCGTACCGGGCCCTCCCCAGATACGCAGTATTTT
CASSRTGPSPDTQYF
>NA|TRBV29-1|NA|TRBJ2-5
TGCAGCGTTGCTGGCGTCCCCTCCACGGGGGTTCAAGAGACCCAGTACTTC
CSVAGVPSTGVQETQYF
>NA|TRBV12-5|NA|TRBJ1-1
TGTGCTAGTGTCCTAGGGTCGGGTGCTGAAGCTTTCTTT
CASVLGSGAEAFF
>NA|TRBV7-9|NA|TRBJ1-2
TGTGCCAGCACCCCGGGACCCTATGGCTACACCTTC
CASTPGPYGYTF
>NA|TRBV27|NA|TRBJ1-6
TGTGCCAGCAGTAAGGGGGGATATTCACCCCTCCACTTT
CASSKGGYSPLHF
>NA|TRBV12-3/TRBV12-4|NA|TRBJ2-1
TGTGCCAGCAGCCAAGGAGGGGGCAATGAGCAGTTCTTC
CASSQGGGNEQFF
>NA|TRBV2|NA|TRBJ2-5
TGTGCCAGCAAGGCAGGAGAGACCCAGTACTTC
CASKAGETQYF
>NA|TRBV12-5|NA|TRBJ1-2
TGTGCTAGTGGTTTGGCTAACCCGGGACGCTACACCTTC
CASGLANPGRYTF
>NA|TRBV30|TRBD2|TRBJ2-2
TGTGCCTGGATAGCGGGGGGCACCAACACCGGGGAGCTGTTTTTT
CAWIAGGTNTGELFF
>NA|TRBV20-1|NA|TRBJ2-7
TGCAGTGCTAGGGCAGCAAGTATCCCCTACGAGCAGTACTTC
CSARAASIPYEQYF
>NA|TRBV7-9|NA|TRBJ2-7
TGTGCCAGCAGCCCCTCCCCCAGGCTAGACGGCCACGAGCAGTACTTC
CASSPSPRLDGHEQYF
>NA|TRBV20-1|NA|TRBJ2-1
TGCAGTGCCGGCGGGGAAGGAGCACAGTTCTTC
CSAGGEGAQFF
>NA|TRBV27|NA|TRBJ2-3
TGTGCCAGCAGTCCTCAGGACGTACATACGCAGTATTTT
CASSPQDVHTQYF
>NA|TRBV7-9|NA|TRBJ2-5
TGTGCCTGGGTGTCAAGCTTAAAAGAGACCCAGTACTTC
CAWVSSLKETQYF
>once|TRBV5-6|NA|TRBJ2-7
TGTGCCAGCAGCTTGATTGACAGAACCTACGAGCAGTACTTC
CASSLIDRTYEQYF
>NA|TRBV14|TRBD1|TRBJ2-7
TGTGCCAGCAGCCAAGGAGGGGGCGGCGAGCAGTACTTC
CASSQGGGGEQYF
>NA|TRBV27|NA|TRBJ2-1
TGTGCCAGCAGTTTAACCGGGGCGTGGGAGCAGTTCTTC
CASSLTGAWEQFF
>NA|TRBV29-1|TRBD1|TRBJ2-2
TGCAGCGCTATAACGGGACAGGGTGCCGGGGAGCTGTTTTTT
CSAITGQGAGELFF
>NA|TRBV29-1|NA|TRBJ2-7
TGCAGCGCTCGGGATATTAGCTCCTACGAGCAGTACTTC
CSARDISSYEQYF
>NA|TRBV12-3/TRBV12-4|NA|TRBJ2-5
TGTGCCAGCATCGGGGGGCTAGGAGAGACCCAGTACTTC
CASIGGLGETQYF
>once|TRBV20-1|NA|TRBJ1-2
TGCAGTGCTAGAGTAAGGACTCAAATTCCGTATGGCTACACCTTC
CSARVRTQIPYGYTF
>NA|TRBV6-5|NA|TRBJ2-3
TGTGCCAGCAGTCCGTTTCGGACTGGTCGGGATACGCAGTATTTT
CASSPFRTGRDTQYF
>NA|TRBV7-9|NA|TRBJ2-3
TGTGCCAGCAGCTATGGGTCAGATACGCAGTATTTT
CASSYGSDTQYF
>once|TRBV6-1|NA|TRBJ1-1
TGTGCCAGCCTAACGAGGGGGACTGAAGCTTTCTTT
CASLTRGTEAFF
>once|TRBV12-3/TRBV12-4|NA|TRBJ2-5
TGTGCCAGCAGTTTAGGCTCCCCAGAGACCCAGTACTTC
CASSLGSPETQYF
>NA|TRBV2|TRBD2|TRBJ2-2
TGTGCCAGCAGTGTTATAGCGGGGGGGCATGCGAACACCGGGGAGCTGTTTTTT
CASSVIAGGHANTGELFF
>NA|TRBV4-1|NA|TRBJ2-1
TGCGCCAGCAGCCCGCAGGGGAGGGAGCAGTTCTTC
CASSPQGREQFF
>once|TRBV20-1|TRBD2|TRBJ2-7
TGCAGTGCTCCCCTAGTACGGGGGGGCTACGAGCAGTACTTC
CSAPLVRGGYEQYF
>few|TRBV6-5|NA|TRBJ1-1
TGTGCCAGCAGTCCCCACACTGAAGCTTTCTTT
CASSPHTEAFF
>NA|TRBV27|NA|TRBJ1-2
TGTGCCAGCAACCCGGGGGGGACTAACTATGGCTACACCTTC
CASNPGGTNYGYTF
>NA|TRBV20-1|TRBD1|TRBJ1-5
TGCAGTGCCAGGACAGGGGAGGTCAATCAGCCCCAGCATTTT
CSARTGEVNQPQHF
>once|TRBV15|TRBD2|TRBJ2-3
TGTGCCACCAGCGGCGAACTAGCGGCCGTCCCAGATACGCAGTATTTT
CATSGELAAVPDTQYF
>NA|TRBV12-3/TRBV12-4|TRBD1|TRBJ2-5
TGTGCCAGCAGGCTGACAGGGGGTGAGACCCAGTACTTC
CASRLTGGETQYF